What follows are 8 T cell receptor beta chains derived from one specimen sequenced in a study of T cells in tuberculosis. Time point noted: new active TB diagnosis, blood taken before or within 7 days of starting treatment. Sequencing was performed with immunoSEQ multiplex PCR; in TCRdb, only in-frame clones are kept and a portion is missing. The data show tens of thousands of clones, 90% to 95% seen once. Sequenced material: PBMCs, taken at tuberculosis diagnosis. Receptors originate from an adult with tuberculosis.

J is TRBJ2-3 and V is TRBV28; 13 nucleotides agree with TRBD2. Trimming took 7 bases from V and 4 from J; bases not matched to a gene: 2. The germline gives CDR1 MDHEN, CDR2 SYDVKM. The length of the CDR3 is 14 residues. CDR3 nucleotides: TGTGCCAGCAAGACTAGCGGGAGGCCAGATACGCAGTATTTT. Translated, it gives CASKTSGRPDTQYF. Complete variable domain (other parts from reference TRBV28 and TRBJ2-3): DVKVTQSSRYLVKRTGEKVFLECVQDMDHENMFWYRQDPGLGLRLIYFSYDVKMKEKGDIPEGYSVSREKKERFSLILESASTNQTSMYLCASKTSGRPDTQYFGPGTRLTVL.

The genes are TRBV6-1 and TRBJ2-7; D perhaps matches TRBD2 (5 bases). The V gene's germline CDR1 is MNHNS and CDR2 SASEGT. The CDR3 covers 16 residues. The V and J ends lost 2 bases and 1 base respectively, with 15 bases between them. The CDR3 sequence is CASSENRLAVSYEQYF. DNA of the CDR3: TGTGCCAGCAGTGAAAATCGGCTAGCTGTTTCCTACGAGCAGTACTTC.

The chain employs TRBV2 and TRBJ2-1; D may be TRBD2 (5 bases). The CDR3 totals 17 residues. Trimming stripped 4 bases from V and 7 bases from J, with 23 bases between. Per the germline V gene, CDR1 is SNHLY and CDR2 is FYNNEI. The CDR3 sequence: CASSVPPLGWENNEQFF. The CDR3 region has the DNA TGTGCCAGCAGTGTACCCCCCCTAGGGTGGGAGAATAATGAGCAGTTCTTC. The full variable domain, its missing parts supplied by reference TRBV2 and TRBJ2-1, is EPEVTQTPSHQVTQMGQEVILRCVPISNHLYFYWYRQILGQKVEFLVSFYNNEISEKSEIFDDQFSVERPDGSNFTLKIRSTKLEDSAMYFCASSVPPLGWENNEQFFGPGTRLTVL.

CDR3 in amino acids: CASSYLRLDRNTEAFF. CDR3 DNA sequence: TGTGCCAGCAGTTACCTCAGACTCGACAGAAACACTGAAGCTTTCTTT. V is TRBV6-6 and J is TRBJ1-1; TRBD1 might be the D (5 bases). The CDR3 sequence is 16 residues long. The ends were cut back, 2 bases at V and 2 bases at J, with 15 bases in the middle. Germline CDR1 is MNHNY and CDR2 is SVGAGI (reference sequence).

This chain connects TRBV14 to TRBJ1-3; no definite D call. The ends were cut back, 4 bases at V and 9 bases at J, with 7 bases in the middle. The CDR3 loop spans 11 amino acids. CDR1 SGHDN and CDR2 FVKESK come from the germline V gene. CDR3 region: CASSPGSTIYF. The CDR3 region has the DNA TGTGCCAGCAGCCCAGGCAGCACCATATATTTT.

The chain combines TRBV10-3 with TRBJ2-1, with TRBD2 identical over 12 bases. Trimming took 9 bases from V and 6 from J; bases not matched to a gene: 3. The CDR3 extends over 13 amino acids. CDR1 ENHRY and CDR2 SYGVKD come from the germline V gene. The CDR3 spells CAIGLAGINEQFF. The DNA for the CDR3 is TGTGCCATTGGACTAGCGGGGATCAATGAGCAGTTCTTC.

The chain couples TRBV9 to TRBJ2-1; D might be TRBD2 (5 bases). The CDR3 covers 16 residues. The germline V gene has CDR1 SGDLS and CDR2 YYNGEE. The V gene lost 0 bases and the J gene lost 1 base, with 11 bases spanning the gap. The CDR3 nucleotides read TGTGCCAGCAGCGTAGAGGGAGCGCGATCCTACAATGAGCAGTTCTTC. Translating gives CASSVEGARSYNEQFF.

The J gene is TRBJ2-7, the V gene TRBV30; D might be TRBD1 (6 bases). This CDR3 spans 13 amino acids. The V gene lost 2 bases and the J gene lost 5 bases, with 13 bases spanning the gap. Germline-derived CDR1 and CDR2 are GTSNPN and SVGIG (reference sequence). DNA of the CDR3: TGTGCCTGGAGTCGGCAGGGGAACGACGAGCAGTACTTC. Translated, it gives CAWSRQGNDEQYF.